This TCR beta chain emerged from a study of T cells in Graves' hyperthyroidism and ophthalmopathy. Study overall: Peripheral blood collection took place at initial diagnosis, before any treatment. General study results and limits: A 13 V-J signature model discriminated ophthalmopathy versus stable hyperthyroidism.

To note about this clonotype: No antigen is known for it.

Template material for amplifying TCR beta CDR3 regions consisted of RNA transcripts. During a first-round RT-PCR of the TCR CDR3, the HTBI primer set was used. TCRdb reanalysed the multiplex PCR reads using MiXCR and keeps one entry per CDR3 protein. The profile shows around 600,000 distinct CDR3 sequences, 13% to 15% of them singletons. Duration under 3 months, a NOSPECS grade of at least 4, and a Clinical Activity Score of at least 3 characterized the ophthalmopathy patients. Based on clinical symptoms, serum thyroxine and TRAb, thyroid ultrasound and orbital computed tomography, diagnoses were reached. The source of this sequence is a woman aged 18 to 35 with Graves' ophthalmopathy. Sequencing input: blood.

The CDR3 here is CASSLVPGANYGYTF. The DNA for the CDR3 is TGTGCCAGCAGCTTAGTTCCAGGGGCTAACTATGGCTACACCTTC. This chain links TRBV11-2 with TRBJ1-2; D is possibly TRBD1 (6 bases). This CDR3 has 15 amino acids. Germline V CDR1 and CDR2: SGHAT, FQNNGV. Trimming took off 1 base at V and 0 bases at J, with 9 bases between the two ends.